This TCR beta chain was identified in a study of T cell repertoires in cytomegalovirus infection. General study findings and limits: There were HLA-C-restricted CMV-specific TCR beta clonotypes dominating the ex vivo response.

The trim removed 0 bases at V and 9 bases at J, leaving 4 bases unmatched. CDR3 length: 15 amino acids. Germline V CDR1 and CDR2: MRHNA, SNTAGT. This clonotype was seen more than once but under ten times. Antigen: not known. TCRdb processed the reads anew with MiXCR; each CDR3 protein has one entry. The sample gives about 70,000 distinct CDR3 sequences, 20% to 25% of which show up once; roughly two thirds is in the top ten. This TCR was sampled from a human donor in good health (CMV status not recorded). Some clones in this sample may be carry-over from other donors' samples. Sequencing was performed on CD8+ T cells from cultured PBMCs, taken from culture after CMV antigen stimulation. The chain carries TRBV6-4 and TRBJ2-1, with TRBD2 matching over 11 bases. This chain's CDR3 is CASSDSSGGAAEQFF. The CDR3 bases are TGTGCCAGCAGTGACTCTAGCGGGGGGGCGGCTGAGCAGTTCTTC.